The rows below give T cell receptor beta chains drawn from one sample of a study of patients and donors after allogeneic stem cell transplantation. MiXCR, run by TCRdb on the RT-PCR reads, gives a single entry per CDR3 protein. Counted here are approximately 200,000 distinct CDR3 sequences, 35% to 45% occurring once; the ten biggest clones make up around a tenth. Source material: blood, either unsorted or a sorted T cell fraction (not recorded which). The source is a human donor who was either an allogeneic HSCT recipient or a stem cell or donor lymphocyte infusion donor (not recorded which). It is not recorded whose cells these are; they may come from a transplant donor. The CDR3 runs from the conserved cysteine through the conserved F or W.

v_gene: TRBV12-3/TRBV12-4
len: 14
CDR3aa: CASSLTTKGYGYTF

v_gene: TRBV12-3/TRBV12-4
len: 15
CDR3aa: CASSLSAAYQETQYF

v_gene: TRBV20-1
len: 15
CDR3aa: CSARDLAPGADTQYF

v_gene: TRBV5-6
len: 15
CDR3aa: CASSLTPGETDTQYF

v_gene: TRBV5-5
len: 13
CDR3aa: CASSANVGVVAFF

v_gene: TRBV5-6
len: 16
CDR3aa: CASSPGGGQIQETQYF

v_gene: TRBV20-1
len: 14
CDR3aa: CSARPGQVYEKLFF

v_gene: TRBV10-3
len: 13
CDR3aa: CAIGGQATGELFF

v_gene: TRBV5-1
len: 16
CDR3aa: CASSLAESGAYNEQFF

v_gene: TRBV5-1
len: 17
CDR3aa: CASSFSPGRISGNTIYF

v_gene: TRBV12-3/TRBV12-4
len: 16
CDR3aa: CASRLFGGARDYGYTF

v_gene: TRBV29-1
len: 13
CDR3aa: CSVEDVRGTEAFF

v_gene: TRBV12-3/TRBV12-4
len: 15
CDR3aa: CASSFGEVTGNEQFF

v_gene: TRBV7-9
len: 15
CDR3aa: CASSLAGTFQETQYF

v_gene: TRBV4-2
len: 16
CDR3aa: CASSQVARGSGQPQHF

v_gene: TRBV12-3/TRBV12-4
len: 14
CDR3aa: CASSPRGGFYGYTF

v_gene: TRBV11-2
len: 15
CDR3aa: CASSPADRGNSPLHF

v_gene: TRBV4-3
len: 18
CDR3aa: CASSQGGPQSGGADTQYF

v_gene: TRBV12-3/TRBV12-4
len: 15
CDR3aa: CASSNLGTWDEKLFF

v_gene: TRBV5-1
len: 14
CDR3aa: CASSPDRAGYGYTF

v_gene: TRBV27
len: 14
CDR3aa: CASSHDRDNQPQHF

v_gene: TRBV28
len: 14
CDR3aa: CASSLPYRAGGYTF

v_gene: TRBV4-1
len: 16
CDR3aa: CASSRQPTSGSYEQYF

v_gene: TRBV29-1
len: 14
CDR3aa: CSVEGQSSYNEQFF

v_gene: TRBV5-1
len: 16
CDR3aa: CASSLVSPGQNTEAFF